The clone carrying this T cell receptor (beta chain) was counted only a few times. TCRdb passed the RT-PCR reads through MiXCR, listing each CDR3 protein once. Altogether 110,000 or so distinct CDR3 sequences are present, approximately 35% being singletons, with the ten largest covering around 25%. This CDR3 has 17 residues. CDR1 and CDR2 (germline): MNHEY, SVGAGI. After removal of 6 bases from V and 4 bases from J, the junction contained 14 bases not matched to a gene. The record originates from a study of patients and donors after allogeneic stem cell transplantation. The sample consisted of blood, either unsorted or a sorted T cell fraction (not recorded which). The clonotype was recovered from a human donor who was either an allogeneic HSCT recipient or a stem cell or donor lymphocyte infusion donor (not recorded which). It is not recorded whose cells these are; they may come from a transplant donor. V is TRBV6-5 and J is TRBJ2-2, with 7 bases that match TRBD2. As DNA, the CDR3 is TGTGCCAGCAGCCCTCGAATCGTAGCGGGTCTCACCGGGGAGCTGTTTTTT. Encoded protein: CASSPRIVAGLTGELFF.